These 26 T cell receptor beta chains came from one sample sequenced in a study of T cell responses to AZD1222 COVID-19 vaccine. Clones were sequenced by immunoSEQ multiplex PCR, and TCRdb holds only the in-frame ones, with some missing. The table records 130,000 or so clones, 85% to 90% of them present only once. Sequencing was performed on peripheral blood, taken on day 0 of AZD1222 vaccination. The receptors stem from an adult in good health.

This rearrangement joins TRBV2 to TRBJ1-5; no definite D call. From germline, CDR1 is SNHLY and CDR2 FYNNEI. V was shortened by 4 bases and J by 7 bases, with 8 bases between the two germline ends. This CDR3 comprises 12 residues. The CDR3 sequence: CASSGRWQPQHF. CDR3 nucleotides: TGTGCCAGCAGTGGGAGGTGGCAGCCCCAGCATTTT.

This clone was picked up one time. This chain joins TRBV27 and TRBJ2-2; weak D call: TRBD2 (7 bases). Germline CDR1 and CDR2: MNHEY and SMNVEV (reference sequence). Trimming shortened V by 7 bases and J by 2 bases, and 14 bases separated the two germline ends. The CDR3 loop spans 15 amino acids. The CDR3 sequence is CASTREGGNTGELFF. The CDR3 DNA reads TGTGCCAGCACCAGGGAGGGGGGAAACACCGGGGAGCTGTTTTTT.

The chain recombines TRBV7-9 with TRBJ1-5; D not certain. Trimming shortened V by 4 bases and J by 5 bases, and 9 bases separated the two germline ends. CDR3 length: 13 residues. CDR1 SEHNR and CDR2 FQNEAQ come from the germline V gene (reference sequence). CDR3 sequence (DNA): TGTGCCAGCAGCTCCGAGAGGGATCAGCCCCAGCATTTT. Its protein product is CASSSERDQPQHF.

The chain employs TRBV28 and TRBJ2-1; D is perhaps TRBD2 (6 bases). V lost 11 bases to trimming and J lost 7 bases, with 18 bases between them. CDR3 length: 13 amino acids. CDR1 MDHEN and CDR2 SYDVKM come from the germline V gene. Here the CDR3 DNA reads TGTGCCGCCAGCAATAGGAGGGGTAATGAGCAGTTCTTC. The encoded protein is CAASNRRGNEQFF.

This clone was recorded only once. V is TRBV9 and J is TRBJ1-1; D is ambiguous. V was pared by 3 bases and J by 4 bases, with 10 bases between. This CDR3 region has 13 residues. Germline V gives CDR1 SGDLS, CDR2 YYNGEE. The CDR3 coding sequence is TGTGCCAGCAGCGCCTCTCTTGGCACTGAAGCTTTCTTT. Translating it yields CASSASLGTEAFF.

This clone turned up a few times. The chain carries TRBV11-2 and TRBJ1-3; D call uncertain. Trimming removed 0 bases at V and 3 bases at J, with 9 bases between. CDR1 SGHAT and CDR2 FQNNGV come from the germline V gene. The CDR3 spans 15 residues. CDR3 nucleotide sequence: TGTGCCAGCAGCTTAGATAAGGGTTTTGGAAACACCATATATTTT. Encoded protein: CASSLDKGFGNTIYF.

DNA for the CDR3: TGTGCCAGCAGCCAAGACGTTGCGGGACCCAACACCGGGGAGCTGTTTTTT. Its translation is CASSQDVAGPNTGELFF. The rearrangement links TRBV3-1 (or the pseudogene TRBV3-2) to TRBJ2-2; a weak D match, TRBD2 (6 bases). The CDR3 covers 17 residues. V gave up 0 bases and J gave up 2 bases, with 13 bases separating them. Germline CDR1 LGHDT, CDR2 YNNKEL (reference sequence).

For the CDR3, the DNA is TGTGCCAGCAGCCCCTACTCGATTTCTTACGAGCAGTACTTC. This translates into CASSPYSISYEQYF. V gene TRBV9 combines with J gene TRBJ2-7; D is undetermined. This CDR3 spans 14 amino acids. The V gene's germline CDR1 is SGDLS and CDR2 YYNGEE. Trimming stripped 4 bases from V and 4 bases from J, with 15 bases between.

The DNA for the CDR3 is TGTGCCAGCAGCGGGGGGAGTTACCCAACTGAAGCTTTCTTT. As protein: CASSGGSYPTEAFF. This chain joins TRBV4-2 and TRBJ1-1; the D gene is possibly TRBD1 (5 bases). This CDR3 has 14 amino acids. Trimming cost V 5 bases and J 5 bases, with 15 bases left between them. The germline V gene encodes CDR1 LGHNA and CDR2 YNFKEQ.

This chain connects TRBV29-1 to TRBJ2-3, with D maybe TRBD2 (6 bases). Germline loops: CDR1 SQVTM, CDR2 ANQGSEA. Deletions cut 3 bases from V and 4 bases from J, with 17 bases between. The length of the CDR3 is 15 residues. The CDR3 DNA follows: TGCAGCGTTGACCGCTGGGGGGAGAGCGCAGATACGCAGTATTTT. Translation: CSVDRWGESADTQYF.

A remark on this clone: As the CDR3 is not closed by the conserved phenylalanine or tryptophan, this likely results from a read error. It is unclear where the CDR3 begins or ends on the DNA, so no DNA is shown, and the CDR3 is as TCRdb lists it. The rearrangement uses TRBV10-1 and TRBJ2-7. The CDR3 has 11 amino acids, counting both end residues. CDR1 WNHNN and CDR2 SYGVQD come from the germline V gene (reference sequence). The CDR3 region is CASSVRDGSLL.

The chain has TRBV10-3 and TRBJ2-7, with D uncertain. This CDR3 has 15 amino acids. Germline CDR1 is ENHRY and CDR2 is SYGVKD. V was trimmed by 2 bases and J by 1 base, leaving 12 bases between them. CDR3 amino acids: CAISESPGNSYEQYF. CDR3 sequence (DNA): TGTGCCATCAGTGAGAGCCCCGGTAATTCCTACGAGCAGTACTTC.

This rearrangement joins TRBV6-5 to TRBJ2-7, with 7 nucleotides matching TRBD1. V dropped 6 bases and J dropped 1; count of bases not matched to a gene: 0. Germline-derived CDR1 and CDR2 are MNHEY and SVGAGI. The CDR3 has 12 residues. In DNA form, the CDR3 reads TGTGCCAGCAGGGGACAGTCCTACGAGCAGTACTTC. This translates into CASRGQSYEQYF.

The CDR3: CASSRSGTGRYGYTF. CDR3 in DNA: TGTGCCAGCAGTAGATCAGGGACAGGGCGCTATGGCTACACCTTC. The rearrangement joins TRBV25-1 to TRBJ1-2; TRBD1 agrees at 9 bases. The CDR3 totals 15 residues. Germline V lookup: CDR1 MGHDK, CDR2 SYGVNS. With 5 bases clipped from V and 4 bases from J, the junction kept 8 bases outside the gene matches.

The rearrangement uses TRBV28 and TRBJ1-4; possibly TRBD1 for D (5 bases). Trimming shortened V by 3 bases and J by 0 bases, and 14 bases separated the two germline ends. Looked up from germline, CDR1 is MDHEN and CDR2 is SYDVKM. The CDR3 has 17 amino acids. The CDR3 protein is CASSFLSMGATNEKLFF. In nucleotides, the CDR3 is TGTGCCAGCAGTTTCCTCTCTATGGGGGCAACTAATGAAAAACTGTTTTTT.

The V call is TRBV15, the J call TRBJ1-3; D not resolved. In germline, CDR1 is LNHNV, CDR2 YYDKDF (reference sequence). This CDR3 contains 17 residues. With 0 bases removed from V and 1 base from J, the gap between germline ends came to 13 bases. CDR3 region: CATSRDPIPISGNTIYF. The CDR3, as DNA: TGTGCCACCAGCAGAGATCCAATCCCCATATCTGGAAACACCATATATTTT. The variable domain in full, with the rest retrieved from reference TRBV15 and TRBJ1-3, is DAMVIQNPRYQVTQFGKPVTLSCSQTLNHNVMYWYQQKSSQAPKLLFHYYDKDFNNEADTPDNFQSRRPNTSFCFLDIRSPGLGDTAMYLCATSRDPIPISGNTIYFGEGSWLTVV.

Concerning this clone: Different DNA sequences within this sample yield the same CDR3. The rearrangement uses TRBV20-1 and TRBJ1-5, with no clear D. The CDR3 runs to 10 residues. The V end was cut by 5 bases, the J end by 4 bases, with 3 bases between. Germline CDR1 is DFQATT and CDR2 is SNEGSKA (reference sequence). CDR3 protein: CSAGNQPQHF. The CDR3 coding sequence is TGCAGTGCTGGTAATCAGCCCCAGCATTTT.

The chain uses TRBV19 and TRBJ1-2; D remains ambiguous. The CDR3 has 11 residues. The germline CDR1 and CDR2 sequences are LNHDA and SQIVND (reference sequence). V shed 4 bases and J shed 8 bases, with 8 bases lying between them. CDR3 DNA: TGTGCCAGTAGTACCCCGCTCGGCTACACCTTC. It codes for CASSTPLGYTF.

J is TRBJ1-1 and V is TRBV7-8, with TRBD1 identical over 10 bases. The germline V gene has CDR1 SGHVS and CDR2 FQNEAQ. Trimming cost V 8 bases and J 9 bases; bases outside gene matches: 6. This CDR3 contains 12 residues. The CDR3 is CASGPGQGKAFF. The DNA of the CDR3 is TGTGCCAGCGGTCCGGGACAGGGGAAAGCTTTCTTT.

The chain uses TRBV7-9 and TRBJ1-2, with D possibly TRBD1 on 6 matching bases. The germline CDR1 and CDR2 sequences are SEHNR and FQNEAQ (reference sequence). CDR3 length: 14 residues. Trimming cost V 4 bases and J 4 bases, with 13 bases left between them. The CDR3 sequence: CASSYEQGPYGYTF. The CDR3 DNA follows: TGTGCCAGCAGCTACGAACAGGGCCCCTATGGCTACACCTTC.

The CDR3 region has the DNA TGTGCCAGCAGCCAGGGCAGCCCAGGATACGAGCAGTACTTC. Translating gives CASSQGSPGYEQYF. The V gene is TRBV3-1 (or the pseudogene TRBV3-2), the J gene TRBJ2-7; D gene uncertain. Trimming removed 3 bases at V and 4 bases at J, with 13 bases between. The CDR3 is made up of 14 amino acids. The germline V gene has CDR1 LGHDT and CDR2 YNNKEL (reference sequence).

This clone appeared a single time. V and J are TRBV9 and TRBJ1-1, with D hard to call. V gave up 3 bases and J gave up 1 base, with 10 bases separating them. The CDR3 extends over 14 amino acids. Germline values: CDR1 SGDLS, CDR2 YYNGEE. The CDR3 loop is CASSGTLGNTEAFF. In DNA form, the CDR3 reads TGTGCCAGCAGCGGGACTTTGGGGAACACTGAAGCTTTCTTT.

The chain carries TRBV28 and TRBJ1-3, with D hard to call. Per germline, CDR1 MDHEN and CDR2 SYDVKM. This CDR3 contains 15 residues. V was pared by 3 bases and J by 7 bases, with 16 bases between. CDR3 in amino acids: CASSFSNRIGNTIYF. DNA of the CDR3: TGTGCCAGCAGTTTTTCAAATCGAATCGGGAACACCATATATTTT.

This clone was observed a few times. V and J are TRBV2 and TRBJ2-1; 8 bases match TRBD2. Germline trimming cut 9 bases from V and 0 bases from J; bases unmatched to any gene: 4. Germline V lookup: CDR1 SNHLY, CDR2 FYNNEI. The CDR3 covers 14 residues. The CDR3 DNA is TGTGCCAGTAGACTAGCGAGCTCCTACAATGAGCAGTTCTTC. This gives the protein CASRLASSYNEQFF.

This chain links TRBV16 with TRBJ2-1; D is unclear. With 2 bases removed from V and 0 bases from J, the gap between germline ends came to 14 bases. This CDR3 contains 17 residues. CDR1 and CDR2 (germline): KGHSY, FQNENV. The chain's CDR3 is CASSQILASSSYNEQFF. The CDR3 region has the DNA TGTGCCAGCAGCCAAATTCTCGCCTCTAGCTCCTACAATGAGCAGTTCTTC.

This sequence joins TRBV9 and TRBJ2-3; 8 bases fit TRBD2. The germline V gene has CDR1 SGDLS and CDR2 YYNGEE. CDR3 length: 14 amino acids. V was clipped by 4 bases and J by 4 bases; unmatched bases: 5. The CDR3 reads CASSRSGSADTQYF. The CDR3 coding sequence is TGTGCCAGCAGCCGAAGCGGGAGCGCAGATACGCAGTATTTT.